This entry features one T cell receptor (beta chain) sequence. It lacks a known antigen. No per-base quality is available; no much larger clone lies one base away. The immunoSEQ Assay, a bias-controlled multiplex PCR, was used to amplify TCRbeta CDR3 regions from genomic DNA. The published analysis was carried out like this. Nucleated cell counts per sample were estimated from amplification of reference gene primers within the assay. To quantify the absolute abundance of each unique TCRbeta CDR3 rearrangement, sequence reads were collapsed and filtered. For each sample, productive Simpson clonality was calculated by taking the square root of Simpson's diversity index across productive rearrangements. Drawn from immuneACCESS, this table holds only the in-frame rearrangements with V and J called that TCRdb kept. Clones are partly lost; checked studies trace under half to an unresolved V gene and leave the rest unexplained. The V and J calls and clone size are taken from that table; D and trimming were inferred from the DNA. The sample has some 76,000 clones on record, 75% to 90% of them singletons. The ten biggest clones cover 27% of the sample.

The data derive from a study of blood T cell repertoires in COVID-19 (dated by TCRdb to about 2020). Concerning the study at large: Samples from collaborators originated in the United States, Italy and Spain and spanned both the acute and convalescent phases of COVID-19. Where HLA class I and class II types were available, the types were taken from metadata supplied by the sample provider, not from assay-based typing. Deeply sampled blood TCRbeta repertoires from subjects exposed to, actively infected with, or recovered from COVID-19 were included in the dataset. The material from the prospective study consisted of cDNA or gDNA derived from T cells, B-cell-depleted T cells, or PBMCs. The repertoires were released in a freely available public database meant as a resource for research on the immune response to SARS-CoV-2. Sample metadata almost always included a de-identified subject ID, COVID-19 status, age in years and sex. Samples were obtained from the ongoing ImmuneRACE study (first 160 participants) and from over 1,000 subjects provided by 6 global collaborators.

The CDR3 holds 13 amino acids from the cysteine to the phenylalanine. Only CDR3 DNA remains: 39 bases, in frame from the first base. Trimming removed 3 bases from V and 0 bases from J, leaving 5 bases between the germline ends. From the germline V gene (reference sequence), CDR1 is LNHDA and CDR2 is SQIVND. Collaborating institutions collected whole blood in K2EDTA tubes following their own protocols. Collaborator samples were shipped for TCRbeta analysis as frozen whole blood, isolated PBMCs, or DNA extracted from either sample type. Overall results and qualifications from the work: The amount of clinical and demographic metadata varied by source and participant and was provided uncurated.

The origin of this receptor is a human donor in a cohort sampled during active COVID-19. Sequenced material: peripheral blood. The rearrangement joined TRBV19 to TRBJ2-5; no D gene can be assigned with confidence. In nucleotide form, the sequence is TGTGCCAGTAGTATCGCGCACCAAGAGACCCAGTACTTC. This sequence encodes CASSIAHQETQYF. Where the CDR3 stops, the reference TRBV19 and TRBJ2-5 genes take over; the full variable domain is DGGITQSPKYLFRKEGQNVTLSCEQNLNHDAMYWYRQDPGQGLRLIYYSQIVNDFQKGDIAEGYSVSREKKESFPLTVTSAQKNPTAFYLCASSIAHQETQYFGPGTRLLVL.